The 10 T cell receptor beta chains in this list originate from one sample, sequenced in a study of blood T cell repertoires in COVID-19. Sequencing was performed with immunoSEQ multiplex PCR; in TCRdb, only in-frame clones are kept and a portion is missing. The data show under 400,000 clones, 70% to 90% seen once. Sequenced input: PBMCs or T cells enriched from blood (not recorded which). The receptors shown here come from a man in his forties in a cohort exposed to, infected with or recovered from COVID-19 (not recorded which).

The chain carries TRBV5-1 and TRBJ1-3; no reliable D call. The CDR3 has 14 residues. Germline assignment: CDR1 SGHRS and CDR2 YFSETQ. V was pared by 4 bases and J by 0 bases, with 8 bases between. The CDR3 protein is CASSQASSGNTIYF. The CDR3 DNA reads TGCGCCAGCAGCCAGGCATCCTCTGGAAACACCATATATTTT.

This chain connects TRBV19 to TRBJ1-6; a weak D match, TRBD1 (6 bases). Germline V gene sequence: CDR1 LNHDA, CDR2 SQIVND (reference sequence). This CDR3 is built from 14 residues. The V and J ends lost 5 bases and 7 bases respectively, with 12 bases between them. The CDR3 DNA reads TGTGCCAGTAGTGCCGGACAGCGGAATTCACCCCTCCACTTT. Amino acid sequence: CASSAGQRNSPLHF.

This chain joins TRBV5-6 and TRBJ2-1, with 11 bases identical to TRBD2. The trim removed 5 bases at V and 5 bases at J, leaving 6 bases unmatched. CDR3 length: 15 residues. Germline lookup yields CDR1 SGHDT and CDR2 YYEEEE. The CDR3 DNA reads TGTGCCAGCAGATGGGGACTAGCGGCGGACAATGAGCAGTTCTTC. Translating gives CASRWGLAADNEQFF.

The gene calls are TRBV2 and TRBJ2-1; 8 bases are shared with TRBD2. This CDR3 has 13 amino acids. The V segment lost 6 bases and the J segment 9 bases; nucleotides outside the gene matches: 7. Germline-derived CDR1 and CDR2 are SNHLY and FYNNEI. The CDR3 region is CASRRLAMSEQFF. The CDR3 nucleotides are TGTGCCAGCAGGAGACTAGCGATGAGTGAGCAGTTCTTC.

The rearrangement uses TRBV27 and TRBJ2-7; perhaps TRBD2 as D (6 bases). The CDR3 runs to 13 residues. Deletions cut 5 bases from V and 2 bases from J, with 10 bases between. The germline CDR1 and CDR2 sequences are MNHEY and SMNVEV (reference sequence). CDR3 DNA sequence: TGTGCCAGCAGTCACCCGGGGGCCTACGAGCAGTACTTC. This codes for CASSHPGAYEQYF.

The V call is TRBV4-2, the J call TRBJ2-3; 10 bases line up with TRBD2. The CDR3 runs 17 residues. V lost 0 bases, J lost 3 bases, and 6 bases stayed unmatched. Germline V lookup: CDR1 LGHNA, CDR2 YNFKEQ. The CDR3 nucleotides are TGTGCCAGCAGCCAAGATGATAGGACTAGCGGAACAGATACGCAGTATTTT. This sequence encodes CASSQDDRTSGTDTQYF.

The V gene is TRBV7-2, the J gene TRBJ2-1; tentative D call: TRBD2 (5 bases). V was clipped by 5 bases and J by 4 bases, with 9 bases between them. The CDR3 totals 13 residues. Germline CDR1 reads SGHTA; CDR2 reads FQGNSA. CDR3 in DNA: TGTGCCAGCAGCCAGGACTGGTACAATGAGCAGTTCTTC. Protein sequence: CASSQDWYNEQFF.

The J gene is TRBJ2-7, the V gene TRBV6-5; the D is unclear. The CDR3 is 15 amino acids. The V end lost 7 bases, the J end lost 3 bases, and 19 bases lay between the germline ends. Germline V gives CDR1 MNHEY, CDR2 SVGAGI. CDR3 amino acids: CASMGGGGTNYEQYF. CDR3 nucleotides: TGTGCCAGCATGGGTGGCGGCGGCACCAACTACGAGCAGTACTTC.

The chain joins TRBV9 to TRBJ2-7, with D perhaps TRBD1 (6 bases). This CDR3 is built from 14 residues. Deletions cut 0 bases from V and 4 bases from J, with 11 bases between. Germline CDR1 is SGDLS and CDR2 is YYNGEE. DNA of the CDR3: TGTGCCAGCAGCGTAGAGGGCAGGGGTTACGAGCAGTACTTC. Encoded protein: CASSVEGRGYEQYF.

The CDR3 sequence is CATSDSGNSYEQYF. CDR3 in DNA: TGTGCCACCAGTGACTCCGGGAACTCCTACGAGCAGTACTTC. The chain is built from TRBV24-1 and TRBJ2-7, with D perhaps matching TRBD2 (5 bases). This CDR3 spans 14 amino acids. CDR1 is KGHDR and CDR2 is SFDVKD in the germline V gene. Trimming left V 4 bases short and J 0 bases short, with 9 bases between.